This TCR beta chain was retrieved from a study of shared clonotypes between healthy human individuals. TCRdb's table, derived via immunoSEQ multiplex PCR, lists solely in-frame clones and lacks some. The sample includes about 510,000 clones, 75% to 80% of them seen just once. This clone was seen only once. The germline V gene has CDR1 SGHAT and CDR2 FQNNGV. V lost 7 bases and J lost 3, with 15 bases in between. The CDR3 contains 14 residues. This chain uses TRBV11-2 with TRBJ1-1, with D maybe TRBD1 (5 bases). The receptor was derived from a woman aged 40 to 49 in good health. Some clones in this sample may be carry-over from other donors' samples. Sequenced: PBMCs. The CDR3 region has the DNA TGTGCCAGCAACTCTTTGGGGGGACACACTGAAGCTTTCTTT. Translating gives CASNSLGGHTEAFF.